Only one count was recorded for the clone carrying this TCR beta chain. Antigen specificity is unknown. V shed 0 bases and J shed 0 bases, with 8 bases lying between them. The length of the CDR3 is 15 residues. Germline-derived CDR1 and CDR2 are SGHDN and FVKESK. Caucasian adults living in Nashville, Tennessee, provided all samples. This sample was included in a study of shared clonotypes between healthy human individuals. Broader study findings: Among donors, the sharing of clonotypes was expected to be influenced by sequencing depth.

Generated by immunoSEQ multiplex PCR, the TCRdb table keeps only in-frame clones and is missing some. Seen here are some 980,000 clones, about three quarters observed once, and the top ten hold around 1.5%. Sequenced: memory CD4+ T cells sorted from blood. The subset is: CD45RA-negative fraction. V and J are TRBV14 and TRBJ1-2; D gene uncertain. The TCR sequence derives from a man aged 18 to 29 in good health. The CDR3 region is CASSQDLGANYGYTF. In DNA form, the CDR3 reads TGTGCCAGCAGCCAAGATCTAGGAGCTAACTATGGCTACACCTTC.